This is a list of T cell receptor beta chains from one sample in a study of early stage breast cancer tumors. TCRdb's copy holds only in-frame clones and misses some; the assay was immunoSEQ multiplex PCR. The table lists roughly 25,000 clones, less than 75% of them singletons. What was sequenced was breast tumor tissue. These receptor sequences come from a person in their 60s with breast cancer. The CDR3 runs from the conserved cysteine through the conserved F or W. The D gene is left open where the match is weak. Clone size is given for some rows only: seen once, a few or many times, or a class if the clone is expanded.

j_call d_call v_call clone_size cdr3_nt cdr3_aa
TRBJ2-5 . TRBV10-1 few TGCGCCAGCAGTGAGAGGGTGGCGGGAGAGACCCAGTACTTC CASSERVAGETQYF
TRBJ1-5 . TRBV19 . TGTGCCAGTAGTATCGCAGGGGGCAATCAGCCCCAGCATTTT CASSIAGGNQPQHF
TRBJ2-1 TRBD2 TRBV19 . TGTGCCAGTAGTGCTGGACTAGCGGGAGTGTCCTACAATGAGCAGTTCTTC CASSAGLAGVSYNEQFF
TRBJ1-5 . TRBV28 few TGTGCCAGCAGCCGCGGGGCGCAAAGTCAGCCCCAGCATTTT CASSRGAQSQPQHF
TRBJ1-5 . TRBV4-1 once TGCGCCAGCAGCCAAGATTGGTCAAAACTAGGAATTAGCAATCAGCCCCAGCATTTT CASSQDWSKLGISNQPQHF
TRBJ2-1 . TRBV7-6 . TGTGCCAGCAGCTTAGCGCAGTTGTATGAGCAGTTCTTC CASSLAQLYEQFF
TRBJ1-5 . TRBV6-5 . TGTGCCAGCAGTTATTTCGGGGACAACAACCAGCATTTT CASSYFGDNNQHF
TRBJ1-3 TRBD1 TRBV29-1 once TGCAGCGTCGTAGGGACAGTCTCTGGAAACACCATATATTTT CSVVGTVSGNTIYF
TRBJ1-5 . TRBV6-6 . TGTGCCAGCTCCCCTACAGGGACGGTCCAGCCCCAGCATTTT CASSPTGTVQPQHF
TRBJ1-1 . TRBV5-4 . TGTGCCAGCAGCTCTCAAGGAGGGAGGGCTGAAGCTTTCTTT CASSSQGGRAEAFF
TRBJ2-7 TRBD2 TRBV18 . TGTGCCAGCTCAGACAGGACTAGCGGGAGGGGCGCCTACGAGCAGTACTTC CASSDRTSGRGAYEQYF
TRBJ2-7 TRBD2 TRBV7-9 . TGTGCCAGCAGCTTTGTTTCTAGCGGGAAGACTTACGAGCAGTACTTC CASSFVSSGKTYEQYF
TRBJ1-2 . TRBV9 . TGTGCCAGCAGCGTAGGAGGGCGCGGGTATGGCTACACCTTC CASSVGGRGYGYTF
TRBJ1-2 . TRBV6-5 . TGTGCCAGCAGTTACAGGGGATCGGACTATGGCTACACCTTC CASSYRGSDYGYTF
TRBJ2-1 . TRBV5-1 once TGCGCCAGCAGCTGGCCTGAGCAGTTCTTC CASSWPEQFF
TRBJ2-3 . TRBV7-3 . TGTGCCAGCAGCCAGGGGATCACAGATACGCAGTATTTT CASSQGITDTQYF